The clone carrying this T cell receptor beta chain was detected ten times or more. Germline CDR1 LGHDT, CDR2 YNNKEL (reference sequence). Trimming removed 8 bases from V and 1 base from J, with 5 bases in between. This CDR3 is 11 amino acids long. The data originate from a study of T cells after yellow fever vaccination. TCRdb reanalysed the 5' RACE reads using MiXCR and keeps one entry per CDR3 protein. The data show 300,000 to 350,000 distinct CDR3 sequences, 9.5% to 12% seen once. This TCR derives from a young man who received the YFV17D yellow fever vaccine. Sequenced material: CD4+ T cells sorted from PBMCs, taken 45 days after the yellow fever booster vaccination. This sequence joins TRBV3-1 and TRBJ1-1; no firm D call. CDR3 sequence reads: CASGRNTEAFF. The DNA of the CDR3 is TGTGCCAGCGGCCGGAACACTGAAGCTTTCTTT.